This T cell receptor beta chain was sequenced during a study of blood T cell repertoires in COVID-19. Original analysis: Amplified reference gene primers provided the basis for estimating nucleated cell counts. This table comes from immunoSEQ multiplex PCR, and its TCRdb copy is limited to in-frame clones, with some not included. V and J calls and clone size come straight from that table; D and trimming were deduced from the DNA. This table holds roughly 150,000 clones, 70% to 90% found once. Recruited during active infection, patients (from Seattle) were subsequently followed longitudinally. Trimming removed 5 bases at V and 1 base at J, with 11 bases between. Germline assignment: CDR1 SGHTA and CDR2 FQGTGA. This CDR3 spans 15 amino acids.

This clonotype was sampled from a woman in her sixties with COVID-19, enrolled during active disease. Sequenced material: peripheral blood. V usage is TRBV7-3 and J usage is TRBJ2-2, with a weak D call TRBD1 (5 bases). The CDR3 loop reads CASSPHGQNTGELFF. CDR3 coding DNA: TGTGCCAGCAGCCCCCACGGACAGAACACCGGGGAGCTGTTTTTT.